The rows below give T cell receptor beta chains drawn from one sample of a study of blood T cell repertoires in COVID-19. TCRdb keeps only in-frame clones here, not all; method: immunoSEQ multiplex PCR. The sample contains 250,000 to 350,000 clones, 89% of which appear only once. Sequences were obtained from peripheral blood. These TCRs come from a woman aged 60-75 years with acute or convalescent COVID-19. The CDR3 runs from the conserved cysteine through the conserved F or W. The D gene is left open where the match is weak. The size entry is marked missing in some rows and otherwise reads once, few, many or a size class.

d_gene	v_gene	len	j_gene	abundance	CDR3aa	CDR3nt
TRBD1	TRBV6-6	15	TRBJ1-1	NA	CASSKRTGGTTEAFF	TGTGCCAGCAGTAAACGGACAGGGGGGACCACTGAAGCTTTCTTT
NA	TRBV7-8	16	TRBJ2-5	NA	CASSTYDREAWETQYF	TGTGCCAGCAGCACGTACGACAGGGAGGCTTGGGAGACCCAGTACTTC
TRBD1	TRBV6-1	17	TRBJ2-3	NA	CASSGQPGQFSTDTQYF	TGTGCCAGCAGTGGTCAACCGGGACAGTTTAGCACAGATACGCAGTATTTT
TRBD1	TRBV9	14	TRBJ2-1	NA	CASSRQGLRDEQFF	TGTGCCAGCAGCAGACAGGGGCTAAGGGATGAGCAGTTCTTC
TRBD2	TRBV19	15	TRBJ2-1	once	CASSTTSGSYNEQFF	TGTGCCAGTAGCACCACTAGCGGATCCTACAATGAGCAGTTCTTC
TRBD2	TRBV15	17	TRBJ2-1	NA	CATSREKAGGFRNEQFF	TGTGCCACCAGCAGAGAAAAAGCGGGGGGTTTTAGGAATGAGCAGTTCTTC
NA	TRBV7-2	15	TRBJ2-1	NA	CASSASGSPYNEQFF	TGTGCCAGCAGCGCCAGCGGTTCTCCCTACAATGAGCAGTTCTTC
NA	TRBV10-3	14	TRBJ2-5	NA	CAISAPGTQETQYF	TGTGCCATCAGTGCTCCGGGAACCCAAGAGACCCAGTACTTC
NA	TRBV29-1	18	TRBJ2-1	NA	CSVGPTGRLSGDYNEQFF	TGCAGCGTTGGCCCGACAGGAAGACTAAGCGGAGACTACAATGAGCAGTTCTTC
NA	TRBV28	13	TRBJ2-5	NA	CASSPLGEETQYF	TGTGCCAGCAGCCCCCTGGGAGAAGAGACCCAGTACTTC
TRBD1	TRBV5-1	15	TRBJ2-7	NA	CASSGLQGATYEQYF	TGCGCCAGCAGCGGGTTGCAGGGGGCAACCTACGAGCAGTACTTC
TRBD1	TRBV7-2	16	TRBJ2-7	NA	CASSLVGQGNLDEQYF	TGTGCCAGCAGCTTAGTGGGACAGGGAAATTTGGACGAGCAGTACTTC
NA	TRBV3-1/TRBV3-2	13	TRBJ2-3	NA	CASSPESTDTQYF	TGTGCCAGCAGCCCGGAGAGCACAGATACGCAGTATTTT
NA	TRBV4-2	12	TRBJ2-7	NA	CASSRQGYEQYF	TGTGCCAGCAGCCGCCAGGGCTACGAGCAGTACTTC
TRBD2	TRBV3-1/TRBV3-2	15	TRBJ2-7	NA	CASSQSSGTLLEQYF	TGTGCCAGCAGCCAGAGTAGCGGGACCCTATTAGAGCAGTACTTC
TRBD1	TRBV6-1	17	TRBJ1-6	NA	CASSDSDRGFYNSPLHF	TGTGCCAGCAGTGATTCGGACAGGGGGTTCTATAATTCACCCCTCCACTTT
NA	TRBV5-1	15	TRBJ1-2	NA	CASSSQGGGGYGYTF	TGCGCCAGCAGCTCCCAAGGGGGTGGTGGCTATGGCTACACCTTC
NA	TRBV7-3	14	TRBJ2-1	NA	CASSRRGQLNEQFF	TGTGCCAGCAGCAGAAGAGGACAATTAAATGAGCAGTTCTTC
TRBD2	TRBV4-2	15	TRBJ2-1	NA	CASSQVGTTANEQFF	TGTGCCAGCAGCCAAGTCGGGACTACGGCCAATGAGCAGTTCTTC
TRBD1	TRBV19	13	TRBJ2-7	NA	CASSIDRAGEQYF	TGTGCCAGTAGTATCGACAGGGCTGGCGAGCAGTACTTC
TRBD1	TRBV7-7	16	TRBJ2-2	NA	CASSGQGARGTGELFF	TGTGCTAGCAGCGGACAGGGGGCCAGGGGGACCGGGGAGCTGTTTTTT
TRBD1	TRBV4-3	15	TRBJ1-6	NA	CASSPGQGDNSPLHF	TGCGCCAGCAGCCCCGGACAGGGGGATAATTCACCCCTCCACTTT
NA	TRBV6-5	13	TRBJ2-7	few	CASRSPATGEQYF	TGTGCCAGCAGAAGCCCCGCGACGGGGGAGCAGTACTTC
TRBD1	TRBV28	16	TRBJ2-6	once	CASLGRGPSGANVLTF	TGTGCCAGTCTCGGCAGGGGGCCCTCTGGGGCCAACGTCCTGACTTTC
NA	TRBV5-6	15	TRBJ2-5	many	CASSAIGGGAETQYF	TGTGCCAGCAGCGCTATCGGCGGTGGGGCGGAGACCCAGTACTTC
TRBD1	TRBV15	16	TRBJ2-7	NA	CATSRGPGQGTYEQYF	TGTGCCACCAGTCGCGGTCCGGGACAGGGGACCTACGAGCAGTACTTC
TRBD1	TRBV6-2/TRBV6-3	14	TRBJ2-1	NA	CASSEGQGFNEQFF	TGTGCCAGCAGCGAGGGACAGGGGTTCAATGAGCAGTTCTTC
TRBD2	TRBV19	15	TRBJ2-2	NA	CASSPSGTNTGELFF	TGTGCCAGTAGTCCTAGCGGGACGAACACCGGGGAGCTGTTTTTT
NA	TRBV4-2	18	TRBJ2-6	NA	CASSQLPHGAAGANVLTF	TGTGCCAGCAGCCAACTGCCACATGGGGCGGCAGGGGCCAACGTCCTGACTTTC
NA	TRBV5-1	14	TRBJ2-7	NA	CASSSATGGYEQYF	TGCGCCAGCAGCTCCGCGACAGGTGGCTACGAGCAGTACTTC
TRBD2	TRBV3-1/TRBV3-2	14	TRBJ2-3	few	CASSLGLAADTQYF	TGTGCCAGCAGCCTAGGACTAGCGGCAGATACGCAGTATTTT
NA	TRBV7-9	17	TRBJ2-1	NA	CASSSPQLFGSYNEQFF	TGTGCCAGCAGCTCACCCCAACTATTTGGGTCCTACAATGAGCAGTTCTTC
NA	TRBV7-2	15	TRBJ1-3	NA	CASSLDAGAGNTIYF	TGTGCCAGCAGCTTAGATGCAGGGGCTGGAAACACCATATATTTT
NA	TRBV9	15	TRBJ2-2	NA	CASSESGRNTGELFF	TGTGCCAGCAGCGAGAGCGGAAGGAACACCGGGGAGCTGTTTTTT
NA	TRBV19	14	TRBJ2-1	NA	CASRPQRVNNEQFF	TGTGCCAGTAGGCCCCAGAGGGTCAACAATGAGCAGTTCTTC
NA	TRBV10-3	13	TRBJ1-5	NA	CAIRGTGDQPQHF	TGTGCCATCAGAGGGACGGGAGATCAGCCCCAGCATTTT
NA	TRBV5-4	15	TRBJ2-1	NA	CASSLGSNRVAEQFF	TGTGCCAGCAGCTTGGGGTCCAACAGGGTCGCGGAGCAGTTCTTC
NA	TRBV14	15	TRBJ1-6	NA	CASSQDAGWNSPLHF	TGTGCCAGCAGCCAAGATGCAGGGTGGAATTCACCCCTCCACTTT
NA	TRBV3-1/TRBV3-2	12	TRBJ2-7	NA	CASSQGSYEQYF	TGTGCCAGCAGCCAAGGGAGCTACGAGCAGTACTTC
TRBD2	TRBV27	16	TRBJ2-1	NA	CASSSGTSGNYNEQFF	TGTGCCAGCAGCTCAGGGACTAGCGGGAACTACAATGAGCAGTTCTTC
NA	TRBV5-4	17	TRBJ2-3	NA	CASSTAQGGEGTDTQYF	TGTGCCAGCAGCACAGCACAGGGGGGGGAAGGCACAGATACGCAGTATTTT
NA	TRBV11-2	12	TRBJ2-5	NA	CASSPYQETQYF	TGTGCCAGCAGCCCATACCAAGAGACCCAGTACTTC
NA	TRBV28	16	TRBJ1-2	NA	CASSLQPGGSNYGYTF	TGTGCCAGCAGTCTACAGCCCGGAGGCTCTAACTATGGCTACACCTTC
NA	TRBV28	15	TRBJ1-3	NA	CATLGRIPSGNTIYF	TGTGCCACCCTGGGGCGGATCCCCTCTGGAAACACCATATATTTT
TRBD1	TRBV27	13	TRBJ2-4	NA	CASGATGAGIQYF	TGTGCCAGCGGCGCTACAGGGGCAGGCATTCAGTACTTC
NA	TRBV6-4	13	TRBJ1-1	once	CASSATGPTEAFF	TGTGCCAGCAGTGCGACAGGACCCACTGAAGCTTTCTTT
NA	TRBV11-1	15	TRBJ2-7	once	CASSLARGGGYEQYF	TGTGCCAGCAGCTTAGCGCGGGGAGGGGGCTACGAGCAGTACTTC
NA	TRBV4-3	13	TRBJ2-1	NA	CASSVGGYNEQFF	TGCGCCAGCAGTGTGGGAGGCTACAATGAGCAGTTCTTC
NA	TRBV6-4	12	TRBJ2-1	NA	CASSASRGEQFF	TGTGCCAGCAGTGCCTCAAGGGGTGAGCAGTTCTTC
NA	TRBV5-6	15	TRBJ2-7	NA	CASSSKQVITYEQYF	TGTGCCAGCAGCTCGAAACAGGTAATTACCTACGAGCAGTACTTC
TRBD1	TRBV6-5	13	TRBJ1-5	NA	CASSYGQGRPQHF	TGTGCCAGCAGTTATGGACAGGGGAGGCCCCAGCATTTT
TRBD1	TRBV4-2	16	TRBJ1-3	NA	CASSRGTEHSGNTIYF	TGTGCCAGCAGCCGTGGGACAGAGCACTCTGGAAACACCATATATTTT
NA	TRBV5-6	15	TRBJ2-7	NA	CASSLGQRSSYEQYF	TGTGCCAGCAGCTTGGGACAGAGATCCTCCTACGAGCAGTACTTC
NA	TRBV7-9	13	TRBJ2-7	few	CASSSTRDYEQYF	TGTGCCAGCAGCTCGACTAGAGACTACGAGCAGTACTTC
NA	TRBV28	15	TRBJ1-2	NA	CASSLPRQANYGYTF	TGTGCCAGCAGTCTGCCCCGACAGGCGAACTATGGCTACACCTTC